Below, one TCR beta chain is given with its context. The specificity of this receptor is unknown. Base qualities are not recorded, but no much larger clone differs from it by a single base. The data derive from a study of blood T cell repertoires in COVID-19 (TCRdb year 2020). Background for the entire study: Samples from collaborators originated in the United States, Italy and Spain and spanned both the acute and convalescent phases of COVID-19. The dataset comprised deeply sampled blood TCRbeta repertoires from subjects exposed to, actively infected with, or recovered from COVID-19. Samples came from the ongoing ImmuneRACE study (first 160 participants) plus 1,254 subjects from 6 global collaborators. The repertoires were released in a freely available public database meant as a resource for research on the immune response to SARS-CoV-2. Nearly every sample came with metadata listing a de-identified subject ID, COVID-19 status, age in years and sex. Where available, HLA class I and class II types were taken from metadata supplied by the sample provider and were not determined by assay-based typing. The prospective study material was composed of cDNA or gDNA derived from T cells, B-cell-depleted T cells, or PBMCs. Findings and caveats that apply to the study as a whole: How much clinical and demographic metadata was included differed by source and by participant, and the metadata was provided uncurated.

Participants in the prospective study were enrolled through a virtual design, were aged about 18 to 100 years, and lived in approximately 24 United States geographic areas. To assign participants to cohorts, the prospective study relied on clinical history that participants themselves reported in a screening survey and a study questionnaire. Mobile phlebotomists in the prospective study collected whole blood, serum and a nasopharyngeal or oropharyngeal swab from every participant. Over a roughly two-month period, participants in the prospective study had the option of providing additional blood draws and questionnaires. Prospective study blood samples were shipped either frozen or at room temperature before DNA extraction. TCRbeta CDR3 regions were amplified from genomic DNA using the immunoSEQ Assay, a bias-controlled multiplex PCR. The authors processed their data as follows. Nucleated cell counts per sample were estimated from amplification of reference gene primers within the assay. To quantify the absolute abundance of each unique TCRbeta CDR3 rearrangement, sequence reads were collapsed and filtered. For each sample, productive Simpson clonality was calculated as the square root of Simpson's diversity index across productive rearrangements. TCRdb took this table from immuneACCESS and kept in-frame rearrangements with V and J called. Such tables lack part of the clones; where checked against another copy, unresolved V genes explain under half of the gap, and the rest is unexplained. V and J calls and clone size are given by that table; D and trimming were obtained from the DNA. In all, the sample holds approximately 390,000 clones, and 88% of those were seen once. The top ten clonotypes cover roughly 1.9% of the sample.

V loses 4 bases, J loses 3 bases, and the germline ends lie 15 bases apart. Per the germline V gene, SGHRS is the CDR1 and YFSETQ is the CDR2. There are 15 amino acids in the CDR3, from cysteine to phenylalanine inclusive. Left in the record is the CDR3 DNA by itself, 45 bases read in frame from the first base. This chain is built from TRBV5-1 and TRBJ2-3, with TRBD1 perhaps the D gene, on 6 matching bases. Input material: PBMCs or T cells enriched from blood (not recorded which). The TCR originated in a woman in her 40s with acute COVID-19. DNA sequence: TGCGCCAGCAGCATGTCCGGACAGCCTACAGATACGCAGTATTTT. It is translated as CASSMSGQPTDTQYF.